The 14 T cell receptor beta chains below come from one sample, sequenced in a study of OX40 agonist ivuxolimab in advanced cancers. Assay: immunoSEQ multiplex PCR; the TCRdb copy retains only in-frame clones and omits some. The sample records about 64,000 clones, 75% to 90% being singletons. Source: CD4+ or CD8+ T cells sorted from blood, taken in a trial of the OX40 agonist ivuxolimab. The receptors here all came from an adult with an advanced solid tumor such as melanoma, head and neck, liver or kidney cancer.

The chain uses TRBV10-2 and TRBJ1-4; 8 positions match TRBD1. Germline V lookup: CDR1 WSHSY, CDR2 SAAADI. V dropped 4 bases and J dropped 4; count of bases not matched to a gene: 5. This CDR3 has 15 amino acids. The CDR3 DNA sequence: TGCGCCAGCAGTGGGACAGGGATTCTTAATGAAAAACTGTTTTTT. Amino acids: CASSGTGILNEKLFF.

The chain couples TRBV18 to TRBJ1-1, with D possibly being TRBD1 (5 bases). Looked up from germline, CDR1 is KGHSH and CDR2 is LQKENI. The CDR3 totals 14 residues. Trimming removed 3 bases at V and 4 bases at J, with 12 bases between. The chain's CDR3 is CASSPRGVGTEAFF. As DNA, the CDR3 is TGTGCCAGCTCACCGAGAGGGGTGGGCACTGAAGCTTTCTTT.

The chain couples TRBV5-8 to TRBJ1-1; D unclear. V was cut by 1 base and J by 7 bases, with 5 bases left in between. Germline V lookup: CDR1 SGHTS, CDR2 YDEGEE. The CDR3 has 11 residues. The CDR3, as DNA: TGTGCCAGCAGCTTGTTCCGTGAAGCTTTCTTT. Translating it yields CASSLFREAFF. Full variable domain (missing parts from reference TRBV5-8 and TRBJ1-1): EAGVTQSPTHLIKTRGQQATLRCSPISGHTSVYWYQQALGLGLQFLLWYDEGEERNRGNFPPRFSGRQFPNYSSELNVNALELEDSALYLCASSLFREAFFGQGTRLTVV.

This clone showed up just once. V gene TRBV11-3 combines with J gene TRBJ2-1; D gene ambiguous. The V gene's germline CDR1 is SGHNT and CDR2 YENEEA. This CDR3 has 13 amino acids. V was shortened by 5 bases and J by 8 bases, with 13 bases between the two germline ends. In DNA form, the CDR3 reads TGTGCCAGCAGCCGGAGTCGGCTCGATGAGCAGTTCTTC. This translates into CASSRSRLDEQFF.

This clone appeared once. V usage is TRBV6-1 and J usage is TRBJ1-1; weak D call: TRBD1 (5 bases). The CDR3 is 11 residues long. Between the trimmed V and J ends, which lost 8 bases and 8 bases, there was a span of 12 bases. Germline V gene sequence: CDR1 MNHNS, CDR2 SASEGT. CDR3 DNA: TGTGCCAGCGGGGACGGACCGGAAGCTTTCTTT. Amino acid sequence: CASGDGPEAFF.

The chain couples TRBV28 to TRBJ1-2; D might be TRBD1 (6 bases). Germline V gene sequence: CDR1 MDHEN, CDR2 SYDVKM. V lost 3 bases to trimming and J lost 2 bases, with 16 bases between them. The CDR3 runs 16 residues. The CDR3 protein is CASSFGGGQTNYGYTF. The CDR3, as DNA: TGTGCCAGCAGTTTTGGGGGGGGACAAACGAACTATGGCTACACCTTC.

The CDR3 protein is CASSYIQGTNSPLHF. Here the CDR3 DNA reads TGTGCCAGCAGTTACATTCAGGGGACAAATTCACCCCTCCACTTT. The genes are TRBV6-5 and TRBJ1-6; a possible D gene is TRBD1 (6 bases). Germline CDR1 and CDR2: MNHEY and SVGAGI. Deletions cut 2 bases from V and 7 bases from J, with 12 bases between. This CDR3 spans 15 amino acids.

The gene calls are TRBV11-2 and TRBJ2-2; D is unclear. Germline loops: CDR1 SGHAT, CDR2 FQNNGV. The CDR3 runs to 13 residues. The germline V and J ends were trimmed by 5 bases and 8 bases, with 12 bases remaining between them. The CDR3 loop is CASSPLHIGELFF. CDR3 sequence (DNA): TGTGCCAGCAGCCCCCTACATATTGGGGAGCTGTTTTTT.

The chain is built from TRBV5-6 and TRBJ2-5, with D unresolved. The CDR3 length is 11 residues. Trimming shortened V by 4 bases and J by 4 bases, and 5 bases separated the two germline ends. Germline V lookup: CDR1 SGHDT, CDR2 YYEEEE. The CDR3 DNA follows: TGTGCCAGCAGCGTAGGAGAGACCCAGTACTTC. Translating it yields CASSVGETQYF.

This chain uses TRBV9 with TRBJ1-5; D gene unclear. The CDR3 is 14 residues long. Trimming removed 4 bases from V and 12 bases from J, with 20 bases in between. Per germline, CDR1 SGDLS and CDR2 YYNGEE. The CDR3: CASSPGFQDFFQHF. CDR3 bases: TGTGCCAGCAGCCCGGGGTTCCAAGATTTCTTCCAGCATTTT.

The V gene is TRBV30, the J gene TRBJ2-4, with D perhaps given as TRBD1 or TRBD2 (5 bases each). The V end lost 2 bases, the J end lost 5 bases, and 10 bases lay between the germline ends. Germline V lookup: CDR1 GTSNPN, CDR2 SVGIG (reference sequence). The CDR3 runs to 13 residues. CDR3 amino acids: CAWSRDLENIQYF. The CDR3 region has the DNA TGTGCCTGGAGTCGGGACCTTGAAAACATTCAGTACTTC.

J is TRBJ2-5 and V is TRBV5-6, with D tentatively TRBD1 (7 bases). Trimming left V 4 bases short and J 1 base short, with 11 bases between. CDR3 size: 14 residues. In germline, CDR1 is SGHDT, CDR2 YYEEEE. CDR3 in amino acids: CASSGGTVQETQYF. CDR3 nucleotide sequence: TGTGCCAGCAGCGGCGGGACAGTCCAAGAGACCCAGTACTTC.

This clone appeared once. The V call is TRBV2, the J call TRBJ1-5; TRBD1 matches 10 bases. In germline, CDR1 is SNHLY, CDR2 FYNNEI. With 6 bases clipped from V and 6 bases from J, the junction kept 5 bases outside the gene matches. This CDR3 comprises 14 residues. The CDR3 loop is CASRARDRGQPQHF. The CDR3 DNA follows: TGTGCCAGCAGGGCCCGGGACAGGGGTCAGCCCCAGCATTTT. The full variable domain, its missing parts supplied by reference TRBV2 and TRBJ1-5, is EPEVTQTPSHQVTQMGQEVILRCVPISNHLYFYWYRQILGQKVEFLVSFYNNEISEKSEIFDDQFSVERPDGSNFTLKIRSTKLEDSAMYFCASRARDRGQPQHFGDGTRLSIL.

This clone was observed once. V is TRBV7-2 and J is TRBJ1-2; TRBD1 agrees at 7 bases. This CDR3 has 15 amino acids. CDR1 is SGHTA and CDR2 is FQGNSA in the germline V gene. Trimming cost V 3 bases and J 8 bases; bases outside gene matches: 12. CDR3 region: CASSLVQGTSGGYTF. CDR3 in DNA: TGTGCCAGCAGCTTGGTACAGGGGACCTCAGGGGGCTACACCTTC.